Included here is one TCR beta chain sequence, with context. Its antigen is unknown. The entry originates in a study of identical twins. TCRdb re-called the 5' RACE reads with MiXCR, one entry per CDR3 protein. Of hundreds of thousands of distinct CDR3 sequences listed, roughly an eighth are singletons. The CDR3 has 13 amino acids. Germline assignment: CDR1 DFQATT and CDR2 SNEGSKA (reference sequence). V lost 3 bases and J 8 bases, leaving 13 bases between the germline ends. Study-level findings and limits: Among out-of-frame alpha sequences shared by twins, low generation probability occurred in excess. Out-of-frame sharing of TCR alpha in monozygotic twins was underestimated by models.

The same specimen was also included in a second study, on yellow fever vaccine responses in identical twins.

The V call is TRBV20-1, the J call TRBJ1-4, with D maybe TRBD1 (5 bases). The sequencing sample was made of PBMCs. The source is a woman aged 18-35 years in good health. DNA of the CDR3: TGCAGTGCTAGGCGAGGGGTGGGAGAAAAACTGTTTTTT. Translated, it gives CSARRGVGEKLFF.